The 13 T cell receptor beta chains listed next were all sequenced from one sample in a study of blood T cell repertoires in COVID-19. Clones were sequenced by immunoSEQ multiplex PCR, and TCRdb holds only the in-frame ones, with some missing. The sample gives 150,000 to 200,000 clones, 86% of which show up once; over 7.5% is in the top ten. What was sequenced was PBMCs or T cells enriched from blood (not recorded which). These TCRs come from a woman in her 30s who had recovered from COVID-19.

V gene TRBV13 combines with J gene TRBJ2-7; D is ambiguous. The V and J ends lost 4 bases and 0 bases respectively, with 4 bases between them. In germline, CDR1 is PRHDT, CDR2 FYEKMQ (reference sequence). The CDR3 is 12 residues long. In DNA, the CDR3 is TGTGCCAGCAGCTCCAACTCCTACGAGCAGTACTTC. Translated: CASSSNSYEQYF.

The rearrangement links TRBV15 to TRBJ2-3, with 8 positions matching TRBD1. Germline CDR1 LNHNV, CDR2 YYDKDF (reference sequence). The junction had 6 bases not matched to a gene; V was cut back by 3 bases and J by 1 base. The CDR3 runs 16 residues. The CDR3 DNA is TGTGCCACCAGCAGGCTGGTGGACAGGGGCACAGATACGCAGTATTTT. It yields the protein CATSRLVDRGTDTQYF.

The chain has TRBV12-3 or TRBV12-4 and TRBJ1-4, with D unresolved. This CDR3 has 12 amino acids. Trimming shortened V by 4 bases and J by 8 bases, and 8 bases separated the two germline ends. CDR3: CASSSITEKLFF. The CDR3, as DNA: TGTGCCAGCAGTTCCATTACAGAAAAACTGTTTTTT.

The CDR3 DNA sequence: TGTGCCAGCAGCCCCCGATGGGAGGACTCTTATGGCTACACCTTC. This codes for CASSPRWEDSYGYTF. The V and J genes are TRBV25-1 and TRBJ1-2; no clear D gene. CDR3 length: 15 residues. Looked up from germline, CDR1 is MGHDK and CDR2 is SYGVNS. Trimming pared 6 bases from V and 5 bases from J, leaving 19 bases between.

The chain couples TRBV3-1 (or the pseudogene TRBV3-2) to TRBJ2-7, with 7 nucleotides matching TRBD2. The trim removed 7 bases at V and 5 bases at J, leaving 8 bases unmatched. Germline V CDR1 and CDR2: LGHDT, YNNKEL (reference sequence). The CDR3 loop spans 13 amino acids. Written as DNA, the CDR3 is TGTGCCAGCAAGAATCTAGCGGTTAACGAGCAGTACTTC. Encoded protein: CASKNLAVNEQYF.

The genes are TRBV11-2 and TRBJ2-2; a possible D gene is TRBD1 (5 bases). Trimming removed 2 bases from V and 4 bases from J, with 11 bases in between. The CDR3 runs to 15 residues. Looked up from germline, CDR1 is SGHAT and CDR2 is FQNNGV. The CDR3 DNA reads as TGTGCCAGCAGCTTATGGTCAGGGCTCACCGGGGAGCTGTTTTTT. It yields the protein CASSLWSGLTGELFF.

This CDR3 reads CAWSLGGGSYEQYF. The DNA for the CDR3 is TGTGCCTGGAGCTTGGGTGGCGGATCCTACGAGCAGTACTTC. The chain is built from TRBV30 and TRBJ2-7, with unresolved D. The V end was cut by 3 bases, the J end by 1 base, with 13 bases between. The CDR3 covers 14 residues. The germline CDR1 and CDR2 sequences are GTSNPN and SVGIG (reference sequence).

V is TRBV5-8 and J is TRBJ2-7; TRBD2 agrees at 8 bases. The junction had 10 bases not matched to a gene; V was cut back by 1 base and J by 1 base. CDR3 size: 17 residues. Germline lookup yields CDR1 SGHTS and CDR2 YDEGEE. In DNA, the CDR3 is TGTGCCAGCAGCTTGATGGCTAGCGGGTGGACTTCCTACGAGCAGTACTTC. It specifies CASSLMASGWTSYEQYF.

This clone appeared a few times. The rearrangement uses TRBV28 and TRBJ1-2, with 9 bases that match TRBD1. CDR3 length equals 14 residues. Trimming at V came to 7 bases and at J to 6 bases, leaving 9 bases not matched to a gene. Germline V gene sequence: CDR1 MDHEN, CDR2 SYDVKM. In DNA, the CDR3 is TGTGCCAGCATCCGACCCGGGACAGGGAATGGCTACACCTTC. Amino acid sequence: CASIRPGTGNGYTF.

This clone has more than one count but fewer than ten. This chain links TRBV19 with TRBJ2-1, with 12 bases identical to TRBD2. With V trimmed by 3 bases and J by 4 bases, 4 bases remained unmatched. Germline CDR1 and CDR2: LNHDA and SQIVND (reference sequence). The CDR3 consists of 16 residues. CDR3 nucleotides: TGTGCCAGTAGTATGGGGGGACTAGCGGGTTACAATGAGCAGTTCTTC. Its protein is CASSMGGLAGYNEQFF.

The CDR3 is CASSGGTGTEAFF. Here the CDR3 DNA reads TGTGCCAGCAGCGGGGGTACCGGGACAGAAGCTTTCTTT. The J gene is TRBJ1-1, the V gene TRBV5-4; TRBD1 might be the D (6 bases). The CDR3 spans 13 residues. Germline CDR1 reads SGHNT; CDR2 reads YYREEE (reference sequence). V lost 4 bases, J lost 8 bases, and 15 bases lay in between.

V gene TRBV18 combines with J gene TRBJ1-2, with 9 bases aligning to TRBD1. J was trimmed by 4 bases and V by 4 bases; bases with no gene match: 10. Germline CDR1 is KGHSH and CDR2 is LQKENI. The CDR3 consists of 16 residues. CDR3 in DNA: TGTGCCAGCTCACTCGGACAGGGGACGGGCGGCTATGGCTACACCTTC. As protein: CASSLGQGTGGYGYTF.

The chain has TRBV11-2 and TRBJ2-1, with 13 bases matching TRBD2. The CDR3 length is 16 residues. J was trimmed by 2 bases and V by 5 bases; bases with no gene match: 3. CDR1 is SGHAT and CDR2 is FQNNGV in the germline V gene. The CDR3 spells CASSPTSGRAYNEQFF. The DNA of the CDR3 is TGTGCCAGCAGCCCTACTAGCGGGAGGGCCTACAATGAGCAGTTCTTC.